The text below deals with one TCR beta chain. What it binds is not known. Assembly of TCR beta libraries relied on iRepertoire HTBI primers together with Arm-PCR of CDR3 regions. TCRdb re-called the multiplex PCR reads with MiXCR, one entry per CDR3 protein. The table has about 430,000 distinct CDR3 sequences, roughly a fifth seen once; the top ten hold approximately 14%. These data originate in a study of regulatory T cells in long-lasting Graves disease. This CDR3 has 14 residues. V was shortened by 0 bases and J by 6 bases, with 11 bases between the two germline ends. Germline V gene sequence: CDR1 LGHDT, CDR2 YNNKEL (reference sequence). Study-level results: The study examined only peripheral blood, not thyroid tissue. Those with persistent disease had in common more public clonotypes (2,741) than new patients (about 970).

The time point denotes: persistent/refractory GD, antithyroid drugs over 5 years with positive TRAb. Researchers made the TCR library from RNA that was extracted from PBMCs. This clonotype originated in a female donor with Graves disease. The chain joins TRBV3-1 to TRBJ1-1; no definite D call. The starting material was peripheral blood mononuclear cells (PBMCs), obtained when the disease was refractory, from a patient treated with antithyroid drugs. The CDR3 here is CASSQDMGFSEAFF. DNA of the CDR3: TGTGCCAGCAGCCAAGATATGGGTTTCTCTGAAGCTTTCTTT.